Listed here are 16 T cell receptor beta chains from one sample, sequenced in a study of identical twins. Via MiXCR, TCRdb re-called the 5' RACE reads, giving one row per CDR3 protein. The sample lists 540,000 or so distinct CDR3 sequences, around 22% seen once, with 0.48% in the top ten. This sample was also put to use in a study of yellow fever vaccine responses in identical twins.

Material for sequencing was CD4+ T cells sorted from blood. The source is a woman between 18 and 29 years old in good health.

The J gene is TRBJ2-2, the V gene TRBV12-3 or TRBV12-4, with 8 bases that match TRBD2. CDR3 size: 17 residues. V trimming: 5 bases; J trimming: 6 bases; junction bases outside the gene matches: 14. The DNA for the CDR3 is TGTGCCAGCAGTCGTACTGGGGGGACTAGAGGGTCCGGGGAGCTGTTTTTT. Translation gives CASSRTGGTRGSGELFF.

This chain links TRBV20-1 with TRBJ1-1, with D hard to call. Per germline, CDR1 DFQATT and CDR2 SNEGSKA (reference sequence). The CDR3 sequence is 13 residues long. V lost 5 bases, J lost 0 bases, and 10 bases lay in between. The CDR3 spells CSADLGLNTEAFF. The CDR3, as DNA: TGCAGTGCTGACCTAGGACTGAACACTGAAGCTTTCTTT.

V usage is TRBV9 and J usage is TRBJ2-7; the D call may be TRBD1 or TRBD2 (5 bases each). This CDR3 has 15 residues. The ends were cut back, 0 bases at V and 2 bases at J, with 12 bases in the middle. From germline, CDR1 is SGDLS and CDR2 YYNGEE. The CDR3: CASSVGGPATYEQYF. The CDR3 nucleotides read TGTGCCAGCAGCGTAGGGGGACCCGCGACCTACGAGCAGTACTTC. Together with reference TRBV9 and TRBJ2-7, the CDR3 gives the full variable domain: DSGVTQTPKHLITATGQRVTLRCSPRSGDLSVYWYQQSLDQGLQFLIQYYNGEERAKGNILERFSAQQFPDLHSELNLSSLELGDSALYFCASSVGGPATYEQYFGPGTRLTVT.

This rearrangement joins TRBV7-9 to TRBJ2-2; perhaps TRBD2 as D (6 bases). Germline assignment: CDR1 SEHNR and CDR2 FQNEAQ (reference sequence). The CDR3 covers 15 residues. V gave up 1 base and J gave up 4 bases, with 10 bases separating them. As DNA, the CDR3 is TGTGCCAGCAGCTTAGTCCCTAGCGTCACCGGGGAGCTGTTTTTT. Protein product: CASSLVPSVTGELFF.

The chain combines TRBV6-2 or TRBV6-3 with TRBJ2-6, with TRBD1 identical over 7 bases. This CDR3 spans 15 amino acids. Germline CDR1 and CDR2: MNHEY and SVGEGT. V lost 10 bases and J lost 2; bases outside the gene matches: 8. The CDR3, as DNA: TGTGCCATAAGACAGGGTGTAGCTGGGGCCAACGTCCTGACTTTC. Encoded protein: CAIRQGVAGANVLTF.

The chain uses TRBV12-3 or TRBV12-4 and TRBJ1-4; TRBD1 is a possible D gene (5 bases). V lost 5 bases and J 4 bases, leaving 11 bases between the germline ends. This CDR3 comprises 14 residues. CDR3 DNA sequence: TGTGCCAGCAGTCCCCGACAGAATAATGAAAAACTGTTTTTT. Translation gives CASSPRQNNEKLFF.

There are a few counts of this clonotype. The rearrangement uses TRBV10-3 and TRBJ2-1, with no clear D. The CDR3 is made up of 14 amino acids. Germline V gives CDR1 ENHRY, CDR2 SYGVKD. V lost 2 bases and J lost 2, with 7 bases in between. CDR3 DNA sequence: TGTGCCATCAGTGAGGTGTCAACCTACAATGAGCAGTTCTTC. This encodes CAISEVSTYNEQFF.

The chain is built from TRBV3-1 and TRBJ2-5, with D unresolved. The CDR3 runs 12 residues. The V and J ends lost 3 bases and 4 bases respectively, with 6 bases between them. Germline V gene lookup returns CDR1 LGHDT and CDR2 YNNKEL (reference sequence). This chain's CDR3 is CASSHVAETQYF. The DNA of the CDR3 is TGTGCCAGCAGCCATGTGGCAGAGACCCAGTACTTC.

The chain has TRBV28 and TRBJ2-5, with D maybe TRBD2 (5 bases). The length of the CDR3 is 15 residues. Germline CDR1 reads MDHEN; CDR2 reads SYDVKM. V was shortened by 6 bases and J by 9 bases, with 23 bases between the two germline ends. The DNA for the CDR3 is TGTGCCAGCAGCCCAGCGGCTTCGAAAAGCTCGTCCCAGTACTTC. The encoded protein is CASSPAASKSSSQYF.

The rearrangement uses TRBV7-3 and TRBJ2-3; D gene ambiguous. The CDR3 extends over 14 amino acids. Between the trimmed V and J ends, which lost 1 base and 2 bases, there was a span of 7 bases. Germline V lookup: CDR1 SGHTA, CDR2 FQGTGA. The CDR3 spells CASSLKSHTDTQYF. The CDR3 bases are TGTGCCAGCAGCTTAAAATCTCACACAGATACGCAGTATTTT.

V and J are TRBV7-9 and TRBJ2-2, with TRBD1 identical over 10 bases. The J segment lost 3 bases and the V segment lost 4 bases, leaving 8 bases of the junction unmatched. This CDR3 has 17 amino acids. From germline, CDR1 is SEHNR and CDR2 FQNEAQ (reference sequence). The CDR3 nucleotides read TGTGCCAGCAGCTCAGCCGACAGGGGGCAGGACACCGGGGAGCTGTTTTTT. It translates to CASSSADRGQDTGELFF.

Only a few counts were recorded for this clonotype. CDR3 in amino acids: CASRHTDTQYF. The CDR3, as DNA: TGTGCCAGCAGACACACAGATACGCAGTATTTT. V is TRBV3-1 and J is TRBJ2-3; unclear D gene. Looked up from germline, CDR1 is LGHDT and CDR2 is YNNKEL (reference sequence). Trimming removed 6 bases at V and 2 bases at J, with 3 bases between. This CDR3 region has 11 residues.

The rearrangement links TRBV20-1 to TRBJ2-3; possibly TRBD1 for D (5 bases). V lost 6 bases and J 1 base, leaving 17 bases between the germline ends. Germline V lookup: CDR1 DFQATT, CDR2 SNEGSKA (reference sequence). This CDR3 has 15 amino acids. The CDR3 spells CSARRTRKGTDTQYF. In nucleotides, the CDR3 is TGCAGTGCAAGAAGGACACGTAAAGGCACAGATACGCAGTATTTT.

This clonotype turned up a few times. The rearrangement joins TRBV24-1 to TRBJ2-1; no definite D call. CDR1 and CDR2 from the germline V gene are KGHDR and SFDVKD. CDR3 length equals 16 residues. Trimming left V 3 bases short and J 0 bases short, with 11 bases between. The CDR3 DNA sequence: TGTGCCACCAGTGATAGCACAGCCAGCTCCTACAATGAGCAGTTCTTC. The encoded protein is CATSDSTASSYNEQFF.

V is TRBV5-6 and J is TRBJ2-1, with unresolved D. This CDR3 has 11 amino acids. Trimming shortened V by 4 bases and J by 10 bases, and 9 bases separated the two germline ends. In germline, CDR1 is SGHDT, CDR2 YYEEEE. The CDR3 here is CASSLYSEQFF. CDR3 in DNA: TGTGCCAGCAGCCTCTATTCGGAGCAGTTCTTC.

The J gene is TRBJ1-6, the V gene TRBV6-5; tentatively, D is TRBD1 (5 bases). The V end was cut by 2 bases, the J end by 5 bases, with 10 bases between. In germline, CDR1 is MNHEY, CDR2 SVGAGI. CDR3 length equals 15 residues. Here the CDR3 DNA reads TGTGCCAGCAGTTACGGGACGGGAAATAATTCACCCCTCCACTTT. This codes for CASSYGTGNNSPLHF.